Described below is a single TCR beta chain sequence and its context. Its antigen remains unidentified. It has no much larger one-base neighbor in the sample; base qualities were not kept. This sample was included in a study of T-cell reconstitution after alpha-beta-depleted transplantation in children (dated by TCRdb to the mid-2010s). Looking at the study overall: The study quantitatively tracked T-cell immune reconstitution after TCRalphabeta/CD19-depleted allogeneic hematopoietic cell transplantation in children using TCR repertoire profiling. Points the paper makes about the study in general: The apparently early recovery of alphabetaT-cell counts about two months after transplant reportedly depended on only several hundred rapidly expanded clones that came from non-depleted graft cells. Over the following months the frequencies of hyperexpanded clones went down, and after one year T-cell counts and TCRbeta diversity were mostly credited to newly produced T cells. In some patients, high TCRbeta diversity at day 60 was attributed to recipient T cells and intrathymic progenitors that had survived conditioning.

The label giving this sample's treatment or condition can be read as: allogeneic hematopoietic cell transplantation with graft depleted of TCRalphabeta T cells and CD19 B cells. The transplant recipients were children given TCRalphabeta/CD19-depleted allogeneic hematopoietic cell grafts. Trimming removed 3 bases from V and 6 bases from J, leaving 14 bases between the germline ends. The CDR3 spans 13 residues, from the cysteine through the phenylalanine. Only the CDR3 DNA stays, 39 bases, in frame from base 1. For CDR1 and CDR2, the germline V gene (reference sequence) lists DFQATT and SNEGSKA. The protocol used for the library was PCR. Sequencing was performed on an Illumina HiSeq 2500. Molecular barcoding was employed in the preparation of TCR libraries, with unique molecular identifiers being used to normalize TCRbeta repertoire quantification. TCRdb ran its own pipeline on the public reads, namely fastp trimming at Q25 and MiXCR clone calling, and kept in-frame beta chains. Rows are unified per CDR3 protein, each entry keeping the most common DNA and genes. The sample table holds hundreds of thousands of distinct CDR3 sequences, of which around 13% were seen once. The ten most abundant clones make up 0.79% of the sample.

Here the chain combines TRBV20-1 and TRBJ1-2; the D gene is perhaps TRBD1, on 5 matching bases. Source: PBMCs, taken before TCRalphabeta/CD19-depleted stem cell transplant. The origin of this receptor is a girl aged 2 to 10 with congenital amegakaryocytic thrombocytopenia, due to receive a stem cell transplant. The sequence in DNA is TGCAGTGCTAGTAATTTGGGGGTGGATGGCTACACCTTC. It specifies CSASNLGVDGYTF.